Shown below are 31 T cell receptor beta chains from a single sample sequenced in a study of cytomegalovirus exposure and HLA in healthy donors (dated by TCRdb to about 2017). The library was generated by the immunoSEQ multiplex PCR assay. For the multiplex PCR, a mixture combining 60 forward primers for TCR Vbeta segments and 13 reverse primers for TCR Jbeta segments was used. In TCRdb, the immuneACCESS table is reduced to in-frame sequences with V and J assigned. These tables do not hold every clone; where another copy was compared, an unresolved V gene accounts for under half, and the others remain unexplained. A total of 170,000 or so clones appear in this sample, less than 85% of them only once. Roughly 5% of the sample is held by the ten biggest clonotypes. Source material: PBMCs. These receptors all stem from a man between 18 and 35 years old in good health and CMV-seronegative.

The chain employs TRBV28 and TRBJ2-7; TRBD2 matches 12 bases. Germline-derived CDR1 and CDR2 are MDHEN and SYDVKM. Trimming at V came to 3 bases and at J to 1 base, leaving 4 bases not matched to a gene. The CDR3 is 16 residues long. The CDR3 nucleotides read TGTGCCAGCAGTTTCCCCGGGACTAGCGGGTCCTACGAGCAGTACTTC. Protein product: CASSFPGTSGSYEQYF.

The chain couples TRBV18 to TRBJ2-5; D might be TRBD1 (7 bases). In germline, CDR1 is KGHSH, CDR2 LQKENI. With 6 bases removed from V and 5 bases from J, the gap between germline ends came to 22 bases. The CDR3 loop spans 16 amino acids. The CDR3 DNA is TGTGCCAGCTCCGACGGGGGAGACAGGGCGAGGGAGACCCAGTACTTC. Its translation is CASSDGGDRARETQYF.

This clone appeared a few times. This chain joins TRBV7-3 and TRBJ2-1; 10 bases agree with TRBD2. Germline values: CDR1 SGHTA, CDR2 FQGTGA. This CDR3 comprises 16 residues. V was pared by 2 bases and J by 4 bases, with 5 bases of the junction left unmatched. As DNA, the CDR3 is TGTGCCAGCAGCTTAGGGCAACTAGCGGGGTACAATGAGCAGTTCTTC. Translating it yields CASSLGQLAGYNEQFF.

The CDR3 sequence: CASSRQPDSPLHF. The CDR3 nucleotides are TGTGCCAGCAGTCGACAGCCGGATTCACCCCTCCACTTT. The V call is TRBV5-5, the J call TRBJ1-6; tentative D call: TRBD1 (5 bases). CDR3 length equals 13 residues. Germline CDR1 reads SGHKS; CDR2 reads YYEKEE (reference sequence). Trimming left V 5 bases short and J 8 bases short, with 11 bases between.

The J gene is TRBJ2-5, the V gene TRBV29-1; TRBD1 might be the D (5 bases). This CDR3 is built from 14 residues. The V end lost 4 bases, the J end lost 1 base, and 13 bases lay between the germline ends. Germline-derived CDR1 and CDR2 are SQVTM and ANQGSEA. The CDR3 loop reads CSVVPRVSQETQYF. In DNA, the CDR3 is TGCAGCGTTGTACCCAGGGTGTCCCAAGAGACCCAGTACTTC.

The CDR3 is CASSIDPGVRKNSPLHF. DNA for the CDR3: TGTGCCAGTAGTATAGATCCAGGGGTGAGGAAAAATTCACCCCTCCACTTT. This rearrangement joins TRBV19 to TRBJ1-6, with TRBD1 as a possible D gene (6 bases). CDR3 size: 17 residues. Between the trimmed V and J ends, which lost 0 bases and 7 bases, there was a span of 16 bases. CDR1 and CDR2 (germline): LNHDA, SQIVND (reference sequence).

The chain combines TRBV4-1 with TRBJ2-7, with D perhaps matching TRBD2 (5 bases). In germline, CDR1 is MGHRA, CDR2 YSYEKL. CDR3 length equals 15 residues. Trimming removed 1 base from V and 5 bases from J, with 15 bases in between. The CDR3 nucleotides are TGCGCCAGCAGCCAAGCGTCGGGATATAACAACGAGCAGTACTTC. Translation gives CASSQASGYNNEQYF.

This chain connects TRBV28 to TRBJ2-2, with TRBD2 matching 8 bases. V was clipped by 2 bases and J by 6 bases; unmatched bases: 5. The CDR3 runs to 15 residues. CDR1 is MDHEN and CDR2 is SYDVKM in the germline V gene. CDR3 nucleotides: TGTGCCAGCAGTTTAGGACTAGCTCGGGCCGGGGAGCTGTTTTTT. Translated, it gives CASSLGLARAGELFF.

V gene TRBV5-4 combines with J gene TRBJ2-3, with TRBD2 matching over 7 bases. Germline V gene sequence: CDR1 SGHNT, CDR2 YYREEE (reference sequence). The ends lost 3 bases at V and 6 bases at J; junction bases unmatched: 10. The CDR3 is 15 amino acids. CDR3 sequence reads: CASSSEAGAGDTQYF. In nucleotides, the CDR3 is TGTGCCAGCAGCTCCGAGGCGGGAGCAGGGGATACGCAGTATTTT.

The chain couples TRBV4-2 to TRBJ2-5, with TRBD2 matching 11 bases. The V gene end was trimmed by 1 base and the J gene end by 2 bases; junction bases not matched to a gene: 6. This CDR3 is built from 17 residues. CDR1 and CDR2 from the germline V gene are LGHNA and YNFKEQ. For the CDR3, the DNA is TGTGCCAGCAGCCAAGCAACTAGCGGGAGAGGACAAGAGACCCAGTACTTC. This encodes CASSQATSGRGQETQYF.

The chain is built from TRBV9 and TRBJ2-2, with TRBD2 matching over 11 bases. Unmatched junction bases numbered 9, after V lost 4 bases and J lost 1 base. The CDR3 consists of 18 residues. Germline lookup yields CDR1 SGDLS and CDR2 YYNGEE. For the CDR3, the DNA is TGTGCCAGCAGCCCCCGTTTTAGCGGGGGGGTGAACACCGGGGAGCTGTTTTTT. It translates to CASSPRFSGGVNTGELFF.

The chain combines TRBV6-5 with TRBJ2-3, with a tentative D call TRBD1 (5 bases). In germline, CDR1 is MNHEY, CDR2 SVGAGI. The V end lost 3 bases, the J end lost 1 base, and 8 bases lay between the germline ends. This CDR3 contains 14 residues. CDR3 sequence: CASSYGQRTDTQYF. CDR3 sequence (DNA): TGTGCCAGCAGTTATGGACAACGCACAGATACGCAGTATTTT.

J is TRBJ2-5 and V is TRBV25-1, with 13 bases lining up with TRBD2. V lost 2 bases to trimming and J lost 5 bases; unmatched junction nucleotides: 5. Per the germline V gene, CDR1 is MGHDK and CDR2 is SYGVNS. The CDR3 is 16 residues long. The CDR3 here is CASSEPTSGRGETQYF. For the CDR3, the DNA is TGTGCCAGCAGTGAACCCACTAGCGGGAGGGGTGAGACCCAGTACTTC. Variable domain in full (rest from reference TRBV25-1 and TRBJ2-5): EADIYQTPRYLVIGTGKKITLECSQTMGHDKMYWYQQDPGMELHLIHYSYGVNSTEKGDLSSESTVSRIRTEHFPLTLESARPSHTSQYLCASSEPTSGRGETQYFGPGTRLLVL.

The chain uses TRBV29-1 and TRBJ1-2; 11 bases are shared with TRBD1. Unmatched junction bases numbered 7, after V lost 4 bases and J lost 0 bases. Germline V lookup: CDR1 SQVTM, CDR2 ANQGSEA. CDR3 length: 16 amino acids. This chain's CDR3 is CSVGGTGGIANYGYTF. As DNA, the CDR3 is TGCAGCGTTGGGGGGACAGGGGGTATAGCTAACTATGGCTACACCTTC.

This clone was counted a single time. CDR3 sequence: CASSLAGEGAYEQYF. CDR3 nucleotide sequence: TGTGCCAGCAGCTTAGCTGGAGAGGGGGCCTACGAGCAGTACTTC. The chain combines TRBV11-1 with TRBJ2-7, with D possibly matching TRBD1 (6 bases). Germline V lookup: CDR1 SGHAT, CDR2 FQDESV (reference sequence). Between the trimmed V and J ends, which lost 0 bases and 2 bases, there was a span of 11 bases. There are 15 residues in the CDR3.

CDR3 region: CASSAQGQGTSQAFF. DNA for the CDR3: TGCGCCAGCAGCGCACAAGGACAGGGTACTAGTCAAGCTTTCTTT. This rearrangement joins TRBV5-1 to TRBJ1-1; TRBD1 matches at 8 bases. Germline V CDR1 and CDR2: SGHRS, YFSETQ. V gave up 4 bases and J gave up 9 bases; unmatched junction bases: 14. The CDR3 contains 15 residues.

V and J are TRBV5-1 and TRBJ2-5; 14 bases agree with TRBD2. The V and J ends lost 4 bases and 2 bases, in that order; junction bases with no gene match: 4. The germline gives CDR1 SGHRS, CDR2 YFSETQ. This CDR3 has 16 residues. CDR3 coding DNA: TGCGCCAGCAGCCCTAGACTAGCGGGGGGGCAAGAGACCCAGTACTTC. Its protein product is CASSPRLAGGQETQYF. Variable domain in full (rest from reference TRBV5-1 and TRBJ2-5): KAGVTQTPRYLIKTRGQQVTLSCSPISGHRSVSWYQQTPGQGLQFLFEYFSETQRNKGNFPGRFSGRQFSNSRSEMNVSTLELGDSALYLCASSPRLAGGQETQYFGPGTRLLVL.

The J gene is TRBJ2-1, the V gene TRBV30, with 11 bases identical to TRBD2. The CDR3 extends over 14 amino acids. Germline CDR1 reads GTSNPN; CDR2 reads SVGIG (reference sequence). V lost 5 bases and J lost 4; bases outside the gene matches: 4. The CDR3 bases are TGTGCCTGGGAAGGACTAGCGGGTTACAATGAGCAGTTCTTC. Translation: CAWEGLAGYNEQFF. The whole variable domain, remainder taken from reference TRBV30 and TRBJ2-1, is SQTIHQWPATLVQPVGSPLSLECTVEGTSNPNLYWYRQAAGRGLQLLFYSVGIGQISSEVPQNLSASRPQDRQFILSSKKLLLSDSGFYLCAWEGLAGYNEQFFGPGTRLTVL.

The chain recombines TRBV6-1 with TRBJ2-7; 7 bases line up with TRBD2. V shed 5 bases, J shed 4 bases, and the junction held 5 bases outside the gene matches. This CDR3 is built from 13 residues. Germline V CDR1 and CDR2: MNHNS, SASEGT. Here the CDR3 DNA reads TGTGCCAGCAGTCTCGGGGGGTGGTACGAGCAGTACTTC. Protein: CASSLGGWYEQYF.

This clone was seen a handful of times. The chain uses TRBV2 and TRBJ1-3; 7 nucleotides match TRBD1. CDR1 and CDR2 from the germline V gene are SNHLY and FYNNEI. J lost 2 bases, V lost 10 bases, and 5 bases had no gene match. This CDR3 contains 13 residues. As DNA, the CDR3 is TGTGCCATTAGCGACAGGGCTGGAAACACCATATATTTT. Protein sequence: CAISDRAGNTIYF.

This clone was recorded a few times. V gene TRBV9 combines with J gene TRBJ1-4; tentatively, D is TRBD1 (6 bases). The CDR3 totals 15 residues. V lost 0 bases and J lost 8, with 14 bases in between. Germline CDR1 reads SGDLS; CDR2 reads YYNGEE. The CDR3: CASSVGQGFGEKLFF. The DNA of the CDR3 is TGTGCCAGCAGCGTAGGTCAGGGGTTCGGAGAAAAACTGTTTTTT. The whole variable domain, filled in from reference TRBV9 and TRBJ1-4, reads DSGVTQTPKHLITATGQRVTLRCSPRSGDLSVYWYQQSLDQGLQFLIQYYNGEERAKGNILERFSAQQFPDLHSELNLSSLELGDSALYFCASSVGQGFGEKLFFGSGTQLSVL.

The V call is TRBV10-3, the J call TRBJ1-4; weak D call: TRBD1 (5 bases). The germline V gene has CDR1 ENHRY and CDR2 SYGVKD. The V end lost 2 bases, the J end lost 2 bases, and 9 bases lay between the germline ends. CDR3 length: 15 residues. The CDR3 DNA reads as TGTGCCATCAGTGAGGGGGGGTGGACTAATGAAAAACTGTTTTTT. This translates into CAISEGGWTNEKLFF.

CDR3 bases: TGCGCCAGCAGCGGCGGACAGAAATCCTACGAGCAGTACTTC. Its protein product is CASSGGQKSYEQYF. The J gene is TRBJ2-5, the V gene TRBV5-1; D possibly corresponds to TRBD1 (6 bases). The J call may be wrong; the DNA end is better matched by TRBJ2-7. In germline, CDR1 is SGHRS, CDR2 YFSETQ. CDR3 length: 14 amino acids.

CDR3 bases: TGTGCCAGCAGTATCCACGGTCGGGCCTACGAGCAGTACTTC. Its translation is CASSIHGRAYEQYF. The chain employs TRBV28 and TRBJ2-7, with D hard to call. Germline V gene data show CDR1 as MDHEN and CDR2 as SYDVKM. The CDR3 sequence is 14 residues long. The V end lost 5 bases, the J end lost 2 bases, and 13 bases lay between the germline ends.

This chain uses TRBV9 with TRBJ2-7; D ambiguous. The V gene's germline CDR1 is SGDLS and CDR2 YYNGEE. The CDR3 loop spans 14 amino acids. V was clipped by 0 bases and J by 0 bases, with 7 bases between them. The CDR3: CASSVDPSSYEQYF. The CDR3, as DNA: TGTGCCAGCAGCGTAGATCCTAGCTCCTACGAGCAGTACTTC.

The chain has TRBV5-1 and TRBJ2-7; a weak D match, TRBD1 (6 bases). CDR3 length equals 12 residues. Germline CDR1 is SGHRS and CDR2 is YFSETQ. The V gene lost 5 bases and the J gene lost 3 bases, with 9 bases spanning the gap. Written as DNA, the CDR3 is TGCGCCAGCAGTCCACAGGGCTACGAGCAGTACTTC. Translating it yields CASSPQGYEQYF. Drawing the rest from reference TRBV5-1 and TRBJ2-7, the complete variable domain is KAGVTQTPRYLIKTRGQQVTLSCSPISGHRSVSWYQQTPGQGLQFLFEYFSETQRNKGNFPGRFSGRQFSNSRSEMNVSTLELGDSALYLCASSPQGYEQYFGPGTRLTVT.

The V gene is TRBV2, the J gene TRBJ2-7; a possible D gene is TRBD2 (5 bases). Germline values: CDR1 SNHLY, CDR2 FYNNEI. This CDR3 has 15 residues. V gave up 2 bases and J gave up 3 bases, with 14 bases separating them. CDR3 nucleotides: TGTGCCAGCAGTGAACGGGGAGCGGTCTTCTACGAGCAGTACTTC. This translates into CASSERGAVFYEQYF.

V and J are TRBV6-1 and TRBJ1-1; 7 positions match TRBD1. Germline values: CDR1 MNHNS, CDR2 SASEGT. This CDR3 has 14 residues. The V segment lost 6 bases and the J segment 4 bases; nucleotides outside the gene matches: 8. The CDR3 region is CASRYRGGVTEAFF. CDR3 bases: TGTGCCAGCAGGTACAGGGGTGGGGTCACTGAAGCTTTCTTT.

The chain joins TRBV6-1 to TRBJ2-5; D uncertain. The J call may not be correct, given that the DNA end is closer to TRBJ2-7. This CDR3 has 12 residues. The germline V gene encodes CDR1 MNHNS and CDR2 SASEGT. CDR3 DNA sequence: TGTGCCAGCAGTGGGAGTGGGTACGAGCAGTACTTC. This gives the protein CASSGSGYEQYF.

The table lists this clone with a few counts. The chain is built from TRBV6-6 and TRBJ2-7; tentatively, D is TRBD1 (6 bases). CDR3 length: 15 amino acids. V lost 2 bases and J 0 bases, leaving 11 bases between the germline ends. Germline loops: CDR1 MNHNY, CDR2 SVGAGI (reference sequence). The CDR3 loop is CASSYATGSSYEQYF. In DNA, the CDR3 is TGTGCCAGCAGTTACGCTACAGGGAGCTCCTACGAGCAGTACTTC.

The genes are TRBV7-9 and TRBJ2-3, with TRBD1 identical over 7 bases. V shed 5 bases, J shed 4 bases, and the junction held 15 bases outside the gene matches. Germline CDR1 reads SEHNR; CDR2 reads FQNEAQ (reference sequence). This CDR3 contains 17 residues. The CDR3 sequence: CASSQGIPRQGSDTQYF. The CDR3 region has the DNA TGTGCCAGCAGCCAAGGGATCCCTCGACAGGGATCAGATACGCAGTATTTT.